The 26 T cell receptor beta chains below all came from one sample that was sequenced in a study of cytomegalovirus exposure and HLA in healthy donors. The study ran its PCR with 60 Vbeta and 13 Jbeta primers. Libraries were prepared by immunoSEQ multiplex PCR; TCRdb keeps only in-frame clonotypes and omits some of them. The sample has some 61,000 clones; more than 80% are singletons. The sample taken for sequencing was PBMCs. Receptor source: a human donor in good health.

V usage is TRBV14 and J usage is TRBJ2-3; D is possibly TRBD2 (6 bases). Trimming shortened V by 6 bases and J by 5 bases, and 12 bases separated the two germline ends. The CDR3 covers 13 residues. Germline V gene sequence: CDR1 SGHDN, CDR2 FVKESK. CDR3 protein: CASRVGLVDTQYF. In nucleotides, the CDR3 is TGTGCCAGCAGGGTGGGACTTGTAGATACGCAGTATTTT.

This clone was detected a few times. For the CDR3, the DNA is TGTGCCAGCAGTTACGAGGCGGGGGGGCCCGGCGGGGAGCTGTTTTTT. It specifies CASSYEAGGPGGELFF. This sequence joins TRBV6-5 and TRBJ2-2, with TRBD2 matching over 9 bases. CDR1 is MNHEY and CDR2 is SVGAGI in the germline V gene. There are 16 residues in the CDR3. V dropped 2 bases and J dropped 7; count of bases not matched to a gene: 8.

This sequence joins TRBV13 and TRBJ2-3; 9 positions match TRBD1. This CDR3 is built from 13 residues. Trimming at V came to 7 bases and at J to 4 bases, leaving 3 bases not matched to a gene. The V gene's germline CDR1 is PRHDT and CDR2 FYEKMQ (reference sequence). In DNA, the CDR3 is TGTGCCAGCATAAGGGACAGGGCAGATACGCAGTATTTT. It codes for CASIRDRADTQYF.

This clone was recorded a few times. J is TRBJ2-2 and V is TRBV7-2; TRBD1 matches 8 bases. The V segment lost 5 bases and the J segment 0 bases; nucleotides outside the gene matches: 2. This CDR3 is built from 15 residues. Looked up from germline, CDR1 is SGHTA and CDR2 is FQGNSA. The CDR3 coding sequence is TGTGCCAGCAGCATGGACAGGGCGAACACCGGGGAGCTGTTTTTT. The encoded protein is CASSMDRANTGELFF. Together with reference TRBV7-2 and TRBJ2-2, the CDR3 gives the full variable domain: GAGVSQSPSNKVTEKGKDVELRCDPISGHTALYWYRQSLGQGLEFLIYFQGNSAPDKSGLPSDRFSAERTGGSVSTLTIQRTQQEDSAVYLCASSMDRANTGELFFGEGSRLTVL.

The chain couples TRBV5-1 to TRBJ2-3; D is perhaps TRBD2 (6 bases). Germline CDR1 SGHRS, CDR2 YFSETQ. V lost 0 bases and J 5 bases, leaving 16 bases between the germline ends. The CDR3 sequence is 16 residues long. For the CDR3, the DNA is TGCGCCAGCAGCTTGGACCCGCGGGGTAGTGGAGATACGCAGTATTTT. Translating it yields CASSLDPRGSGDTQYF.

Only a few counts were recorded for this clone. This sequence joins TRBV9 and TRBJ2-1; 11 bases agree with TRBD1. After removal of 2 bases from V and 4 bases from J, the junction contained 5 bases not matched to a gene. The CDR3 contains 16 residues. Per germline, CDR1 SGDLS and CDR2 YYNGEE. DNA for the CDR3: TGTGCCAGCAGCGTCCGGACAGGGGGCTGGTACAATGAGCAGTTCTTC. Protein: CASSVRTGGWYNEQFF.

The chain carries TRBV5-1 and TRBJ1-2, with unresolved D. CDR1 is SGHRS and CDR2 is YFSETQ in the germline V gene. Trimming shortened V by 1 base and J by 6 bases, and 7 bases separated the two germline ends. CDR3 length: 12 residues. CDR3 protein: CASSLSLDGYTF. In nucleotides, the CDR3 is TGCGCCAGCAGCTTGAGTTTAGATGGCTACACCTTC.

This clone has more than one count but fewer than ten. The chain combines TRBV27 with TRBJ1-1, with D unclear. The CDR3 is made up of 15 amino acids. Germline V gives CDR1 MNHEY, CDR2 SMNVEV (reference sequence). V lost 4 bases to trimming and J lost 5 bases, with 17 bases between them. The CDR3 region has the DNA TGTGCCAGCAGTTCCCGGCTTTCGCAGCGGACTGAAGCTTTCTTT. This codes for CASSSRLSQRTEAFF.

The CDR3 spells CASSFNRRYGYTF. The CDR3 DNA reads as TGTGCCAGCAGCTTTAACAGGCGTTATGGCTACACCTTC. The J gene is TRBJ1-2, the V gene TRBV27, with D possibly being TRBD1 (5 bases). V dropped 6 bases and J dropped 5 bases, with 13 bases sitting between them. The germline CDR1 and CDR2 sequences are MNHEY and SMNVEV (reference sequence). This CDR3 has 13 residues.

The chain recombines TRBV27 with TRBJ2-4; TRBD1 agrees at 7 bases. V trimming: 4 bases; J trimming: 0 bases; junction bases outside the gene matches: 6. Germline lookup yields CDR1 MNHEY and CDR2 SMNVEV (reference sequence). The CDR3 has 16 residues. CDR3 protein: CASSSGTAIAKNIQYF. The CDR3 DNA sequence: TGTGCCAGCAGTTCTGGGACAGCTATAGCCAAAAACATTCAGTACTTC.

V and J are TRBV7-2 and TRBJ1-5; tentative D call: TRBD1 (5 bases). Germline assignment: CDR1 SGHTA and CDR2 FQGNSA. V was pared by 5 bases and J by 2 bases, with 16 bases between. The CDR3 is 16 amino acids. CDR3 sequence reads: CASSPTAGGGNQPQHF. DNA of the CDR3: TGTGCCAGCAGCCCCACAGCGGGGGGTGGCAATCAGCCCCAGCATTTT.

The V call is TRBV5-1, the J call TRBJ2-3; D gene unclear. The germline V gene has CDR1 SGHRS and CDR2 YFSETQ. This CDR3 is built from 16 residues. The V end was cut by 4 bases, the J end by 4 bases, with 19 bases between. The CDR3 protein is CASSPGLSPSPDTQYF. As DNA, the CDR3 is TGCGCCAGCAGCCCCGGTCTGAGCCCCTCCCCAGATACGCAGTATTTT.

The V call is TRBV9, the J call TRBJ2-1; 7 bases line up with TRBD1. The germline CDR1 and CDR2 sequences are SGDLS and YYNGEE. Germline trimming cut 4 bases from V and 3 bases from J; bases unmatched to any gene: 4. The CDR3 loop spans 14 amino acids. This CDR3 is CASSPGDSYNEQFF. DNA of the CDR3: TGTGCCAGCAGCCCCGGGGACAGCTACAATGAGCAGTTCTTC.

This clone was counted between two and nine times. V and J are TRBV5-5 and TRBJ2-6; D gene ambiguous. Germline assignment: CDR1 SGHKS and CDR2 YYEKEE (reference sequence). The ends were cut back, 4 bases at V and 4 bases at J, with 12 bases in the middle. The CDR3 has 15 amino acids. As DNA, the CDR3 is TGTGCCAGCAGCCTTCTAGGTACCGGGGCCAACGTCCTGACTTTC. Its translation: CASSLLGTGANVLTF.

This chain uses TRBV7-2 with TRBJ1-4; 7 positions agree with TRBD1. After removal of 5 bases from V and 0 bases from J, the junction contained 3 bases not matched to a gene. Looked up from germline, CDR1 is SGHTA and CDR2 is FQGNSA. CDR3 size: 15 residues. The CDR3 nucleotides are TGTGCCAGCAGCCGACAGGGATCAACTAATGAAAAACTGTTTTTT. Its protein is CASSRQGSTNEKLFF.

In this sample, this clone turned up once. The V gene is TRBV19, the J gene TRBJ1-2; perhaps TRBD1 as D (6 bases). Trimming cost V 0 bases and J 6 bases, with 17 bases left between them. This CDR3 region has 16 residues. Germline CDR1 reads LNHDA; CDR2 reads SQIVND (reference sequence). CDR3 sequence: CASSIESIGQSHGYTF. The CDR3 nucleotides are TGTGCCAGTAGTATAGAATCTATCGGACAGTCACATGGCTACACCTTC.

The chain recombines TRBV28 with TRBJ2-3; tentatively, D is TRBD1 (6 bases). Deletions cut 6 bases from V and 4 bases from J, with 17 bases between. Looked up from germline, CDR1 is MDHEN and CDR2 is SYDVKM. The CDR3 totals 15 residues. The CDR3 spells CASSINQGRADTQYF. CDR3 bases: TGTGCCAGCAGCATCAACCAGGGGAGAGCAGATACGCAGTATTTT.

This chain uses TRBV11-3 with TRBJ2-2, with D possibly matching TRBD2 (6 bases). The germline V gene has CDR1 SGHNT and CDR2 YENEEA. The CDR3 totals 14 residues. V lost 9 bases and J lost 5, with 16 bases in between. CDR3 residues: CASRGTSVTGELFF. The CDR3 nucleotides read TGTGCCAGTCGGGGGACCAGCGTGACCGGGGAGCTGTTTTTT.

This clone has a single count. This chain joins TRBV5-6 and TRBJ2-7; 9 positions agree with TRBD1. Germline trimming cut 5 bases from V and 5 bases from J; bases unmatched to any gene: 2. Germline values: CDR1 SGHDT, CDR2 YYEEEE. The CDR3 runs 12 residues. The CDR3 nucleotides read TGTGCCAGCAGACAGGGGGCCCACGAGCAGTACTTC. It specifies CASRQGAHEQYF.

Here the CDR3 reads CASSLGSGPYEQYF. The CDR3, as DNA: TGTGCCAGCAGCTTAGGGAGCGGACCCTACGAGCAGTACTTC. The J gene is TRBJ2-7, the V gene TRBV7-2; possibly TRBD2 for D (5 bases). Germline V gives CDR1 SGHTA, CDR2 FQGNSA. Trimming pared 1 base from V and 2 bases from J, leaving 9 bases between. CDR3 length: 14 residues.

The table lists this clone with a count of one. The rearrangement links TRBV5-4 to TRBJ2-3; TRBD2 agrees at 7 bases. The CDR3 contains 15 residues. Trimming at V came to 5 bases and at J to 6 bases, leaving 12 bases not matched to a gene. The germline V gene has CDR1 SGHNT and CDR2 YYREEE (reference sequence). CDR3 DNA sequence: TGTGCCAGCAGTTATAGCCGGGACTACAGGGATACGCAGTATTTT. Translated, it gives CASSYSRDYRDTQYF.

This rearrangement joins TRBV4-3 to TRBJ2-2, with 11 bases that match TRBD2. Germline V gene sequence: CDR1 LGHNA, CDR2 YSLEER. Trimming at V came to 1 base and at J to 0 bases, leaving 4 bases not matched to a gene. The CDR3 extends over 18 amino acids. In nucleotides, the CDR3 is TGCGCCAGCAGCCAAGGTGATAGCGGGGGGGCGAACACCGGGGAGCTGTTTTTT. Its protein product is CASSQGDSGGANTGELFF.

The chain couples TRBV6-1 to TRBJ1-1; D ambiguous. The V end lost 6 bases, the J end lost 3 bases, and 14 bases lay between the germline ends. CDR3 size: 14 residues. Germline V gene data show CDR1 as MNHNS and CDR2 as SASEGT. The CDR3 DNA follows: TGTGCCAGCAGGGAGACGTTAATTCACACTGAAGCTTTCTTT. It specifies CASRETLIHTEAFF.

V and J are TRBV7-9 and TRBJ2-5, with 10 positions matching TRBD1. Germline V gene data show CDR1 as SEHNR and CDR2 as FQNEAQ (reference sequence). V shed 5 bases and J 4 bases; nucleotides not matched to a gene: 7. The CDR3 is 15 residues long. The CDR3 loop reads CASSRGGTGVETQYF. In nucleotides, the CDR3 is TGTGCCAGCAGCCGAGGGGGGACAGGGGTAGAGACCCAGTACTTC.

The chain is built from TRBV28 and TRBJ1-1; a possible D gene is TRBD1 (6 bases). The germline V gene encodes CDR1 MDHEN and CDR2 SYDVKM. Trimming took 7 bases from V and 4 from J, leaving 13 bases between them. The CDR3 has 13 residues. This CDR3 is CASNHRVGTEAFF. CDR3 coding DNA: TGTGCCAGCAACCACAGGGTGGGCACTGAAGCTTTCTTT.

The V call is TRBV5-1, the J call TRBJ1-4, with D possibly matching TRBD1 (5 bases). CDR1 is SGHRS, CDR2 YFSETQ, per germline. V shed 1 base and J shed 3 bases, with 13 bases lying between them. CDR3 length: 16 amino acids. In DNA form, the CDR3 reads TGCGCCAGCAGCTTGAGCCAGGGCGGATCTAATGAAAAACTGTTTTTT. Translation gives CASSLSQGGSNEKLFF.